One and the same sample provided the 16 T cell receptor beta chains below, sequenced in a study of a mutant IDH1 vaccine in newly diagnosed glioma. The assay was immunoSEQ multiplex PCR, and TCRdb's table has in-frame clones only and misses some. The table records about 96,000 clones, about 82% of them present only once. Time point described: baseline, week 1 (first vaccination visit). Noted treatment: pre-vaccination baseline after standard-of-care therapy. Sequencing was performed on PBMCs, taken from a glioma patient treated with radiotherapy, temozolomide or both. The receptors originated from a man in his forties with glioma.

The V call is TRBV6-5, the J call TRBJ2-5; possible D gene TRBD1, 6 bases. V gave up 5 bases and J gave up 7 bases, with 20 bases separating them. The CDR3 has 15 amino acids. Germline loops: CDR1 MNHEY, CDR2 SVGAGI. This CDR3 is CASSANLQGKATQYF. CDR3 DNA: TGTGCCAGCAGTGCAAACTTACAGGGTAAAGCGACCCAGTACTTC.

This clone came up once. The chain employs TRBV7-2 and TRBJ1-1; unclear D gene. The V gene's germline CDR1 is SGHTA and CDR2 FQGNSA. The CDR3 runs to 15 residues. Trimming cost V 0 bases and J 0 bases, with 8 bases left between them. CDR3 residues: CASSLAAHLNTEAFF. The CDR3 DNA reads TGTGCCAGCAGCTTAGCGGCACACCTGAACACTGAAGCTTTCTTT.

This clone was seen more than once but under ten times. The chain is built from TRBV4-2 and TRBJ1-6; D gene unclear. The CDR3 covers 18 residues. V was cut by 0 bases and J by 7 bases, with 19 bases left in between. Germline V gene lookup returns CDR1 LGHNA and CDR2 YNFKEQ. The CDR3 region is CASSQDIPLTVPNSPLHF. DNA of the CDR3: TGTGCCAGCAGCCAAGATATCCCCCTAACAGTTCCGAATTCACCCCTCCACTTT.

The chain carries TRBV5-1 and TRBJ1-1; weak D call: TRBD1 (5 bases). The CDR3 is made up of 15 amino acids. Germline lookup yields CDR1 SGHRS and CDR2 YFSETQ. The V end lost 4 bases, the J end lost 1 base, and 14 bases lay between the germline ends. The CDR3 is CASSPAGARNTEAFF. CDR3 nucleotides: TGCGCCAGCAGCCCCGCCGGGGCGCGGAACACTGAAGCTTTCTTT.

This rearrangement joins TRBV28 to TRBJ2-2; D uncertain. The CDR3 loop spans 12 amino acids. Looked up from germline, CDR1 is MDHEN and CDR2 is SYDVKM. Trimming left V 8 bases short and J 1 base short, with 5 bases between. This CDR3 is CASSLNTGELFF. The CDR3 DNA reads TGTGCCAGCTCCCTGAACACCGGGGAGCTGTTTTTT.

The CDR3 loop is CASSVGPGQGTNYGYTF. In nucleotides, the CDR3 is TGTGCCAGCAGCGTAGGGCCGGGGCAGGGGACTAACTATGGCTACACCTTC. This rearrangement joins TRBV9 to TRBJ1-2; a weak D match, TRBD1 (6 bases). This CDR3 is 17 amino acids long. Germline V gene lookup returns CDR1 SGDLS and CDR2 YYNGEE. V shed 0 bases and J shed 0 bases, with 15 bases lying between them.

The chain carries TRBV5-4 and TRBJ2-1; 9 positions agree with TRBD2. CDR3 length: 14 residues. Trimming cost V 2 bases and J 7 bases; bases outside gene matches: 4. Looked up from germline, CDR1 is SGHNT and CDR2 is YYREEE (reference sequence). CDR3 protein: CASSFTSGYNEQFF. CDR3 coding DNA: TGTGCCAGCAGCTTCACTAGCGGGTATAATGAGCAGTTCTTC.

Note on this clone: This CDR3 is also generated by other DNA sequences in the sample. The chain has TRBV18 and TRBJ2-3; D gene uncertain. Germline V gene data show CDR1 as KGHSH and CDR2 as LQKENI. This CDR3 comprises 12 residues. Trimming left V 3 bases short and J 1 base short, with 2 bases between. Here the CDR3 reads CASSPGTDTQYF. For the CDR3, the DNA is TGTGCCAGCTCACCGGGCACAGATACGCAGTATTTT.

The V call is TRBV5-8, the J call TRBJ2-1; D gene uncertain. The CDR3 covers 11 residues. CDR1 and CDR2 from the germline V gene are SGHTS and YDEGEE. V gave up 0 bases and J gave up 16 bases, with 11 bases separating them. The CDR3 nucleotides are TGTGCCAGCAGCTTGGTGCAGCCAAGTTTCTTC. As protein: CASSLVQPSFF.

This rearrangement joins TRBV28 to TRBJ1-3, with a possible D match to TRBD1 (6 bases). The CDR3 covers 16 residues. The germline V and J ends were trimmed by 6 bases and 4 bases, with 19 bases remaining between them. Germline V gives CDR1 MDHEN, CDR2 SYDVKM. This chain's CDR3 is CASSPWAGGGGNTIYF. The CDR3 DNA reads TGTGCCAGCAGCCCCTGGGCGGGGGGCGGAGGAAACACCATATATTTT.

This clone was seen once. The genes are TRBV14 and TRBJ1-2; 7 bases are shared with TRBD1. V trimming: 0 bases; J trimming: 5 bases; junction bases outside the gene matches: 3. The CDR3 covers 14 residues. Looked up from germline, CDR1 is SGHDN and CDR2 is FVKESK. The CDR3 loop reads CASSQEVQGYGYTF. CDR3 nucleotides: TGTGCCAGCAGCCAAGAGGTACAGGGGTATGGCTACACCTTC.

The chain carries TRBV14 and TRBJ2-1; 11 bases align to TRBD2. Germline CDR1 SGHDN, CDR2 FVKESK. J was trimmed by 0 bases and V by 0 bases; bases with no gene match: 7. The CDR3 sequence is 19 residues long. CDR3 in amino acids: CASSQDLRTSGRSYNEQFF. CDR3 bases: TGTGCCAGCAGCCAAGATCTAAGGACTAGCGGGCGCTCCTACAATGAGCAGTTCTTC.

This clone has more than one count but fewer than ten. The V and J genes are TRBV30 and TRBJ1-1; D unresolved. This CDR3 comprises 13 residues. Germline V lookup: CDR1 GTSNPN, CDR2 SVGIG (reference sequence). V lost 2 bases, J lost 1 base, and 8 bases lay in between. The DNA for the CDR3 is TGTGCCTGGAGTCCCGACCGGAACACTGAAGCTTTCTTT. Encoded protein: CAWSPDRNTEAFF. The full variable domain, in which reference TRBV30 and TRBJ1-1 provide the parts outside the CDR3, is SQTIHQWPATLVQPVGSPLSLECTVEGTSNPNLYWYRQAAGRGLQLLFYSVGIGQISSEVPQNLSASRPQDRQFILSSKKLLLSDSGFYLCAWSPDRNTEAFFGQGTRLTVV.

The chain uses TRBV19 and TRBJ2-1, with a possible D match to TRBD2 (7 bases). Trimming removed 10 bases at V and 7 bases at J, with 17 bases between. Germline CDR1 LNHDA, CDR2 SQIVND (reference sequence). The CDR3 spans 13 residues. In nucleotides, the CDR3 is TGTGCCACCAAAGGGGGGGGGCTGAATGAGCAGTTCTTC. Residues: CATKGGGLNEQFF. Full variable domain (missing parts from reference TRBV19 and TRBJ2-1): DGGITQSPKYLFRKEGQNVTLSCEQNLNHDAMYWYRQDPGQGLRLIYYSQIVNDFQKGDIAEGYSVSREKKESFPLTVTSAQKNPTAFYLCATKGGGLNEQFFGPGTRLTVL.

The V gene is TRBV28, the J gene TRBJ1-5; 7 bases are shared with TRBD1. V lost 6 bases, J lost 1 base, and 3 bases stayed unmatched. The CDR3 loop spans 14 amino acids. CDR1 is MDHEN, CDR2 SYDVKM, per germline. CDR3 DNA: TGTGCCAGCAGCCCAGGGGGAAGCAATCAGCCCCAGCATTTT. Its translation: CASSPGGSNQPQHF.

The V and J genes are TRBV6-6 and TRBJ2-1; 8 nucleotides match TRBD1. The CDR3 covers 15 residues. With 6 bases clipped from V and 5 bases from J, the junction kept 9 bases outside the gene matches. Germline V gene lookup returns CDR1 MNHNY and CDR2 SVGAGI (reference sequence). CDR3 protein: CASSTRTGSDNEQFF. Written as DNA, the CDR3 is TGTGCCAGCAGCACCCGGACAGGGTCCGACAATGAGCAGTTCTTC.